What follows describes a single T cell receptor (beta chain). Authors' data handling: Reference gene primer amplification gave nucleated cell count estimates. Assay: immunoSEQ multiplex PCR; the TCRdb copy retains only in-frame clones and omits some. V and J calls and clone size are as listed in that table; D and trimming were resolved from the DNA. The sample comprises over 250,000 clones, 85% to 90% of which are singletons, and around 0.98% rests with the top ten. This record comes from a study of blood T cell repertoires in COVID-19. The wider study: Sites across the United States, Italy and Spain contributed samples from acute and convalescent COVID-19. The analysed material was cDNA or gDNA that came from T cells, B-cell-depleted T cells, or PBMCs.

The CDR3 spans 12 residues. Germline values: CDR1 WSHSY, CDR2 SAAADI. Trimming removed 4 bases at V and 9 bases at J, with 12 bases between. Sequencing was done on a sample of peripheral blood. This chain links TRBV10-2 with TRBJ1-2; D ambiguous. This TCR came from a woman in her forties who had recovered from COVID-19. Written as DNA, the CDR3 is TGCGCCAGCAGTGCCGAACTAGGGAGCTACACCTTC. As protein: CASSAELGSYTF.